This T cell receptor beta chain was identified during a study of T cell responses to AZD1222 COVID-19 vaccine (dated by TCRdb to about 2021). In the study overall: Because spike-specific TCR depth and breadth did not differ between the two schedules, AZD1222 recipients who got a second dose at roughly 4 weeks were pooled with those who got a second dose at roughly 12 weeks. A total of 230 to 250 trial participants underwent TCR sequencing, of whom about 200 had received two doses of AZD1222 and roughly 26 had received two doses of the MenACWY control vaccine. Trial participants were enrolled by age into subgroups of 18-55, 56-69 and 70-plus years, and around 140, 26 and 57 TCR-sequenced participants, respectively, were included in these subgroups.

Overall study outcomes, separate from this receptor: The whole spike protein was spanned by vaccine-associated CD4 TCRs, and dominant responses were seen in regions 160-218 and 743-854. The 56-69-year group was small, and its depth increase did not reach significance, likely because of low power. Participants were mostly white British and included more females than males, and it was suggested by the authors that clonal diversity may have been underestimated. Nearly half of unique spike-specific TCRs reportedly recognized epitopes outside regions mutated in the B.1.351 and B.1.1.7 variants. After two AZD1222 doses, both the breadth and the depth of spike-specific TCRs were significantly higher than at day 0 and than in MenACWY recipients. Conclusions about previously exposed vaccinees are limited, since just 6 or 7 AZD1222 recipients were seropositive for SARS-CoV-2 at baseline. No day 14 peak-response samples were available, so repertoires were characterized only after the peak T cell response.

The CDR3 regions of human TCRbeta chains were analyzed by immunosequencing. In the paper's pipeline: Repertoire TCRs were matched against a reference library of SARS-CoV-2-specific TCRs generated with the MIRA antigen-specificity platform. Breadth was defined as the fraction of unique TCRs that were SARS-CoV-2-associated. Depth was defined as the fraction of total T cells that were SARS-CoV-2-associated. Using the MIRA data, each spike-specific TCR was assigned both to the spike region to which the TCR was reactive and to a CD4 or CD8 class. Log10-transformed breadth and depth values were compared by one-way ANOVA with Sidak's multiple comparisons tests. As stored in TCRdb, this immuneACCESS dataset retains in-frame rearrangements with V and J assigned. A fraction of the clones does not appear; measured against another copy, unresolved V genes explain less than half of the discrepancy, and the remainder lacks a known reason. V, J and clone size are taken as reported in that table, and D and trimming were inferred from the DNA itself. Counted in this sample were more than 80,000 clones; 88% of them appeared once. Approximately 5.5% of the sample comes from the top ten.

Explained via the paper, the time point label denotes: baseline before first vaccination. Vaccinee samples came from UK trials COV001 and COV002, including a single-blind randomized controlled phase 2/3 trial of AZD1222 (ChAdOx1 nCoV-19) in healthy adults. Trial participant PBMC samples were collected at day 0 and day 28 after the second dose for TCRbeta chain sequencing. As to this clone: This receptor's antigen is unknown. The input lacks base qualities; no much larger clone sits a single base away.

The TCR sequence derives from an adult in good health. The material was peripheral blood, obtained on day 0 of AZD1222 vaccination.

The CDR3 reads CASSPTGQPVNQPQHF. The nucleotides are TGTGCCAGCAGTCCCACGGGACAGCCGGTCAATCAGCCCCAGCATTTT. Recombination connected TRBV28 to TRBJ1-5, and TRBD1 aligns with 7 junction nucleotides. From cysteine to phenylalanine, the CDR3 is 16 amino acids long. The entry retains the CDR3 DNA only, 48 bases that are in frame from base 1. The germline V and J ends show losses of 5 bases and 3 bases respectively, and no gene match explains 10 bases of the junction. For CDR1 and CDR2, the germline V gene lists MDHEN and SYDVKM. Supplemented by the reference TRBV28 and TRBJ1-5 proteins around the CDR3, the complete variable domain is DVKVTQSSRYLVKRTGEKVFLECVQDMDHENMFWYRQDPGLGLRLIYFSYDVKMKEKGDIPEGYSVSREKKERFSLILESASTNQTSMYLCASSPTGQPVNQPQHFGDGTRLSIL.